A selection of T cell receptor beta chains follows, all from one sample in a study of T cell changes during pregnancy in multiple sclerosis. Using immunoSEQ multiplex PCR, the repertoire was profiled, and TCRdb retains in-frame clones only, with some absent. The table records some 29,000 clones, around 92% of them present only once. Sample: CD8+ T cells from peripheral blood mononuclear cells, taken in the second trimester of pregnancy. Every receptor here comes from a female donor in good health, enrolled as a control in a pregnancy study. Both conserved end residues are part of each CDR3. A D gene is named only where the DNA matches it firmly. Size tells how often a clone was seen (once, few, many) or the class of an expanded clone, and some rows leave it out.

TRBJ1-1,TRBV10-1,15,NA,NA,CASSERGGVNTEAFF,TGCGCCAGCAGTGAGAGAGGAGGGGTGAACACTGAAGCTTTCTTT
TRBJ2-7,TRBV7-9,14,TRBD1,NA,CASSLAGQGYEQYF,TGTGCCAGCAGCTTAGCTGGACAGGGTTACGAGCAGTACTTC
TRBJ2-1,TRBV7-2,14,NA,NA,CASSTLGAANEQFF,TGTGCCAGCAGCACCCTTGGCGCGGCTAATGAGCAGTTCTTC
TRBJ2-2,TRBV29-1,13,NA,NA,CSVLQAYTGELFF,TGCAGCGTACTACAAGCTTACACCGGGGAGCTGTTTTTT
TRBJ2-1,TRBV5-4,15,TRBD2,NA,CASSLTSGGGDEQFF,TGTGCCAGCAGCCTAACTAGCGGGGGGGGCGATGAGCAGTTCTTC
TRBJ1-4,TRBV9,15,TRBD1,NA,CASSATGTGGLGLFF,TGTGCCAGCAGCGCCACCGGGACAGGGGGTTTGGGACTGTTTTTT
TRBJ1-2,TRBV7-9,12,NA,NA,CASSSRGDGYTF,TGTGCCAGCAGCTCCAGGGGCGATGGCTACACCTTC
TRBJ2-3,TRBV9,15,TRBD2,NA,CASSVGSGGGDTQYF,TGTGCCAGCAGCGTAGGTAGCGGGGGGGGTGATACGCAGTATTTT
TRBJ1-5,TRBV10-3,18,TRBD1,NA,CAISESGGQARGNQPQHF,TGTGCCATCAGTGAGTCGGGTGGACAGGCGAGAGGCAATCAGCCCCAGCATTTT
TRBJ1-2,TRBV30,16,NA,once,CAWSGPTGQGNYGYTF,TGTGCCTGGAGTGGCCCAACGGGGCAGGGGAACTATGGCTACACCTTC
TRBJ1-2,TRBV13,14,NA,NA,CASSLAGRNYGYTF,TGTGCCAGCAGCTTAGCTGGCAGAAACTATGGCTACACCTTC
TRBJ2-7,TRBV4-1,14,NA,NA,CASSQRSTAYEQYF,TGCGCCAGCAGCCAACGGAGTACGGCCTACGAGCAGTACTTC
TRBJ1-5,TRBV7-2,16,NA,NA,CASSYWTESSNQPQHF,TGTGCCAGCAGCTATTGGACAGAATCAAGCAATCAGCCCCAGCATTTT
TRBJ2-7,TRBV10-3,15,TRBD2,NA,CAISEGDYWGVEQYF,TGTGCCATCAGTGAAGGGGACTATTGGGGGGTCGAGCAGTACTTC
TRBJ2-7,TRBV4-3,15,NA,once,CASSRNRVRSYEQYF,TGCGCCAGCAGCCGAAACAGGGTACGCTCCTACGAGCAGTACTTC
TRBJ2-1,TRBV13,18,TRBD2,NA,CASSPRTGTSGGASEQFF,TGTGCCAGCAGCCCGAGAACGGGGACTAGCGGGGGGGCAAGTGAGCAGTTCTTC
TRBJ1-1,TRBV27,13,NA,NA,CASSSRGNTEAFF,TGTGCCAGCAGTTCTCGGGGGAACACTGAAGCTTTCTTT
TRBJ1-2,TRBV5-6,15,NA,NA,CASSLEAGTYYGYTF,TGTGCCAGCAGCTTGGAGGCAGGGACATACTATGGCTACACCTTC
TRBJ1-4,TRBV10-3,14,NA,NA,CAISDETGNEKLFF,TGTGCCATCAGTGACGAGACAGGCAATGAAAAACTGTTTTTT
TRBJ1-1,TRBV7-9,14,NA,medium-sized,CASSPPHAATEAFF,TGTGCCAGCAGCCCCCCACACGCGGCCACTGAAGCTTTCTTT
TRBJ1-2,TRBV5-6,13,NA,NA,CASSSDRFHGYTF,TGTGCCAGCAGCTCCGACAGGTTCCATGGCTACACCTTC
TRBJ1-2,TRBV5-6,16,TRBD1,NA,CASSLERTGPLDGYTF,TGTGCCAGCAGCTTGGAGCGGACAGGGCCTTTGGATGGCTACACCTTC
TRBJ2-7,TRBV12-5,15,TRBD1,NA,CASGQGTGANYEQYF,TGTGCTAGTGGTCAAGGGACAGGGGCTAACTACGAGCAGTACTTC